The clone carrying this T cell receptor (beta chain) turned up a few times. This specimen comes from a study of T cells of healthy individuals. The CDR3 extends over 13 amino acids. Germline assignment: CDR1 SGHRS and CDR2 YFSETQ. V lost 4 bases and J lost 4, with 10 bases in between. TCRdb ran MiXCR on the 5' RACE reads and lists one entry per CDR3 protein. The table shows 95,000 to 100,000 distinct CDR3 sequences, with around 17% occurring only once. This receptor was taken from a human donor in good health. This sequence joins TRBV5-1 and TRBJ2-3; D is unresolved. Here the CDR3 DNA reads TGCGCCAGCAGCATCCAGCAAGCAGATACGCAGTATTTT. It specifies CASSIQQADTQYF.